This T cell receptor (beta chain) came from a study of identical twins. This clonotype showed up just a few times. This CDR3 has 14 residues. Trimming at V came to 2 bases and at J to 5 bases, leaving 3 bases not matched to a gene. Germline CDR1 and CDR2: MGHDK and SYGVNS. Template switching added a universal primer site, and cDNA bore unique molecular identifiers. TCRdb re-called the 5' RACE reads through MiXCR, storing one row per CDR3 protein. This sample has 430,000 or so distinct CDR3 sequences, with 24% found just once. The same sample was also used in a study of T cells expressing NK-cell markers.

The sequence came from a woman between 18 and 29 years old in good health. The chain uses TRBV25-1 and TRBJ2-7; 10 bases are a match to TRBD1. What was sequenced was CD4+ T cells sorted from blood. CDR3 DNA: TGTGCCAGCAGTGAACGACAGGGGGCCGACGAGCAGTACTTC. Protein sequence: CASSERQGADEQYF.